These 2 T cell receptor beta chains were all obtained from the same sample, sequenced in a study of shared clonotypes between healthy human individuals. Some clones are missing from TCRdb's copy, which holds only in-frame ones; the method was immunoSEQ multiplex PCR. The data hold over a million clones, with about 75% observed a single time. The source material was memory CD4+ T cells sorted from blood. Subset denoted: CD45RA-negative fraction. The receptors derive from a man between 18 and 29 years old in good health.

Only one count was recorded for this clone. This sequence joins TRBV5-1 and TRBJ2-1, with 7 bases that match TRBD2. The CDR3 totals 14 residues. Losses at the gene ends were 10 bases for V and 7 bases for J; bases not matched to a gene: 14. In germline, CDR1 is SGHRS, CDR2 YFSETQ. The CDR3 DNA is TGCGCCTTACGACTCAAGCGGGAAAGGAATGAGCAGTTCTTC. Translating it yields CALRLKRERNEQFF.

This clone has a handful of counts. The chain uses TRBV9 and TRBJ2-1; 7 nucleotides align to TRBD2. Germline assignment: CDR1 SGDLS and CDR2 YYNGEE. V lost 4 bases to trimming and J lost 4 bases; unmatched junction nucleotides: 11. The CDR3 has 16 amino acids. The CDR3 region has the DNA TGTGCCAGCAGCCCCTCCGCGCTAGCGGTGTACAATGAGCAGTTCTTC. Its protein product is CASSPSALAVYNEQFF.